This entry concerns a single T cell receptor beta chain. Germline V gene sequence: CDR1 MDHEN, CDR2 SYDVKM. V was clipped by 2 bases and J by 3 bases; unmatched bases: 7. The CDR3 extends over 15 amino acids. This sample was taken from a study of blood T cell repertoires in COVID-19. Per the original data handling: Reference gene primer amplification yielded estimated nucleated cell counts. Profiling relied on immunoSEQ multiplex PCR, and the TCRdb table lists in-frame clones only, not all of them. D and trimming were read from the DNA, whereas the V and J calls and clone size are those reported in that table. The sample lists 99,000 or so clones, roughly 79% occurring once.

The sequenced sample consisted of peripheral blood. The sequence was obtained from a man of 80 years or more with acute or convalescent COVID-19. This rearrangement joins TRBV28 to TRBJ2-7; 7 bases match TRBD2. CDR3 nucleotides: TGTGCCAGCAGTTTAACCGGACTAGTTGGCTACGAGCAGTACTTC. This codes for CASSLTGLVGYEQYF.